The 6 T cell receptor beta chains below were found in one sample sequenced in a study of blood T cell repertoires in COVID-19. Sequenced by immunoSEQ multiplex PCR; TCRdb stores in-frame clones only, minus some. Of about 38,000 clones detected, nearly 90% appear once; the ten largest clones hold approximately 26%. Sample: peripheral blood. The receptors shown here come from a man between 60 and 75 years old with active or convalescent COVID-19.

This clone is a singleton in its sample. This sequence joins TRBV9 and TRBJ2-7; 10 bases fit TRBD1. The CDR3 has 16 residues. Germline lookup yields CDR1 SGDLS and CDR2 YYNGEE. J gave up 2 bases and V 0 bases, and 5 bases lay outside the gene matches. The CDR3: CASSVEGTGAPYEQYF. The CDR3 DNA follows: TGTGCCAGCAGCGTAGAAGGGACAGGGGCTCCCTACGAGCAGTACTTC.

The rearrangement links TRBV19 to TRBJ2-3, with 12 positions matching TRBD1. Germline V gene lookup returns CDR1 LNHDA and CDR2 SQIVND (reference sequence). CDR3 size: 16 residues. DNA for the CDR3: TGTGCTTGTAGGGACAGGGGGCCGTTTAGCACAGATACGCAGTATTTT. This codes for CACRDRGPFSTDTQYF.

The genes are TRBV6-5 and TRBJ1-2; 8 bases agree with TRBD1. Germline V gene sequence: CDR1 MNHEY, CDR2 SVGAGI. The V and J ends lost 7 bases and 2 bases, in that order; junction bases with no gene match: 6. The CDR3 has 14 amino acids. The CDR3 is CASKKGTGNYGYTF. CDR3 in DNA: TGTGCCAGCAAAAAGGGGACAGGAAACTATGGCTACACCTTC.

This chain uses TRBV3-1 (or the pseudogene TRBV3-2) with TRBJ2-7; TRBD1 agrees at 9 bases. The CDR3 totals 15 residues. The J segment lost 1 base and the V segment lost 4 bases, leaving 5 bases of the junction unmatched. Germline CDR1 is LGHDT and CDR2 is YNNKEL (reference sequence). Here the CDR3 reads CASSRMDRGSYEQYF. The CDR3 DNA sequence: TGTGCCAGCAGCCGTATGGACAGGGGTTCCTACGAGCAGTACTTC.

With respect to this clone: Mismatch with germline at one junction end may stem from a read error. This chain links TRBV6-1 with TRBJ2-3; no clear D gene. Per the germline V gene, CDR1 is MNHNS and CDR2 is SASEGT. There are 10 residues in the CDR3. CDR3 bases: TGTGCCAGCGGTGAACTAAAGCAGTATTTT. Residues: CASGELKQYF.

The chain uses TRBV27 and TRBJ2-3; the D gene is possibly TRBD2 (6 bases). Germline-derived CDR1 and CDR2 are MNHEY and SMNVEV (reference sequence). The CDR3 is 14 amino acids. The ends were cut back, 8 bases at V and 2 bases at J, with 14 bases in the middle. The CDR3, as DNA: TGTGCCAGCTCCGGAGGGAGGAACACAGATACGCAGTATTTT. Translation gives CASSGGRNTDTQYF.